This T cell receptor (beta chain) is drawn from a study of T cell changes during pregnancy in multiple sclerosis. From germline, CDR1 is MGHDK and CDR2 SYGVNS. The junction had 6 bases not matched to a gene; V was cut back by 5 bases and J by 5 bases. The CDR3 extends over 14 amino acids. Using immunoSEQ multiplex PCR, the repertoire was profiled, and TCRdb retains in-frame clones only, with some absent. The sample carries 70,000 or so clones, 91% recorded once. The specimen comprised peripheral blood, sampled in the third trimester of pregnancy. The rearrangement uses TRBV25-1 and TRBJ1-1; TRBD1 matches 9 bases. This TCR came from a female donor in good health, enrolled as a control in a pregnancy study. The DNA of the CDR3 is TGTGCCAGCAGTTTACAGGGGGCAGGGACTGAAGCTTTCTTT. Translated: CASSLQGAGTEAFF.